Each of the 20 T cell receptor beta chains below was sequenced from the same sample in a study. TCRdb ran MiXCR on the 5' RACE reads and lists one entry per CDR3 protein. The repertoire has some 44,000 distinct CDR3 sequences, around 28% of them found once; the top ten carry just over 4%. The sequenced material came from tumor-infiltrating memory CD4+ T cells sorted from the breast tumor. As for subset: memory CD4+ T cells, CD4+CD45RO+CD25-. The receptors here all came from a female donor with breast cancer.

V and J are TRBV14 and TRBJ1-1; no definite D call. The CDR3 is 12 residues long. Trimming cost V 1 base and J 5 bases, with 5 bases left between them. Per the germline V gene, CDR1 is SGHDN and CDR2 is FVKESK. The CDR3 is CASSQGWTEAFF. CDR3 sequence (DNA): TGTGCCAGCAGCCAAGGTTGGACTGAAGCTTTCTTT.

This clonotype was seen more than once but under ten times. Written as DNA, the CDR3 is TGCGCCAGCAGCTTGTCGGTGGGCCTGAACACCGGGGAGCTGTTTTTT. Translated: CASSLSVGLNTGELFF. This chain uses TRBV5-1 with TRBJ2-2; D remains ambiguous. V lost 1 base to trimming and J lost 1 base, with 11 bases between them. The germline gives CDR1 SGHRS, CDR2 YFSETQ. This CDR3 is 16 amino acids long.

This clonotype was detected many times. A read error may account for a junction end that differs from germline. The rearrangement uses TRBV10-2 and TRBJ2-1; D is possibly TRBD1 (5 bases). Per the germline V gene, CDR1 is WSHSY and CDR2 is SAAADI. CDR3 length: 14 residues. The DNA of the CDR3 is TGCGCCAGCATGTCAGGGTATGAGAACAATGAGCAATTCTTC. Encoded protein: CASMSGYENNEQFF.

Only a few counts were recorded for this clonotype. This CDR3 is CASSPGGRSGTDTQYF. CDR3 sequence (DNA): TGTGCCAGCAGTCCTGGAGGACGAAGTGGCACAGATACGCAGTATTTT. The gene calls are TRBV12-3 or TRBV12-4 and TRBJ2-3; maybe TRBD2 (5 bases). Trimming left V 5 bases short and J 1 base short, with 16 bases between. The CDR3 has 16 residues.

There are many counts of this clonotype. This chain uses TRBV20-1 with TRBJ2-3; 9 nucleotides line up with TRBD2. Trimming removed 5 bases from V and 1 base from J; junction bases left unmatched: 7. This CDR3 is built from 15 residues. Per the germline V gene, CDR1 is DFQATT and CDR2 is SNEGSKA (reference sequence). The CDR3 loop is CSAALREGGTDTQYF. The CDR3 DNA reads as TGCAGTGCTGCCCTGCGGGAGGGGGGCACAGATACGCAGTATTTT.

The chain recombines TRBV4-1 with TRBJ2-2, with TRBD2 matching 9 bases. Trimming took 3 bases from V and 7 from J; bases not matched to a gene: 6. This CDR3 comprises 15 residues. Germline CDR1 is MGHRA and CDR2 is YSYEKL. CDR3 loop: CASSQGASGNGELFF. CDR3 in DNA: TGCGCCAGCAGCCAGGGGGCTAGCGGGAACGGGGAGCTGTTTTTT.

The genes are TRBV20-1 and TRBJ2-5, with 8 positions matching TRBD2. The CDR3 totals 12 residues. Germline trimming cut 3 bases from V and 5 bases from J; bases unmatched to any gene: 2. The germline V gene encodes CDR1 DFQATT and CDR2 SNEGSKA (reference sequence). CDR3 amino acids: CSASRGGETQYF. CDR3 nucleotide sequence: TGCAGTGCTAGTCGGGGGGGGGAGACCCAGTACTTC.

This clonotype came up a few times. V is TRBV9 and J is TRBJ2-1; the D gene could be TRBD1 or TRBD2 (7 bases each). The ends were cut back, 4 bases at V and 9 bases at J, with 17 bases in the middle. The CDR3 loop spans 14 amino acids. Per the germline V gene, CDR1 is SGDLS and CDR2 is YYNGEE. CDR3 sequence reads: CASSPPQGGTEQFF. In DNA form, the CDR3 reads TGTGCCAGCAGCCCCCCCCAGGGGGGGACTGAGCAGTTCTTC.

Only a few counts were recorded for this clonotype. V gene TRBV20-1 combines with J gene TRBJ1-5; 9 positions match TRBD1. CDR1 is DFQATT and CDR2 is SNEGSKA in the germline V gene (reference sequence). Trimming cost V 4 bases and J 3 bases; bases outside gene matches: 7. This CDR3 region has 15 residues. Here the CDR3 reads CSAKVRDRVNQPQHF. The CDR3 nucleotides are TGCAGTGCTAAAGTCCGGGACAGGGTCAATCAGCCCCAGCATTTT.

The gene calls are TRBV12-3 or TRBV12-4 and TRBJ1-5; the D gene is possibly TRBD1 (6 bases). Trimming pared 3 bases from V and 6 bases from J, leaving 15 bases between. The CDR3 is 15 amino acids. In DNA form, the CDR3 reads TGTGCCAGCAGTTTTGGTGGACAGAGTGCTCAGCCCCAGCATTTT. It specifies CASSFGGQSAQPQHF.

This clonotype was found a few times. V usage is TRBV4-1 and J usage is TRBJ2-7; D possibly corresponds to TRBD1 (6 bases). Per germline, CDR1 MGHRA and CDR2 YSYEKL. The CDR3 has 13 amino acids. The V end lost 4 bases, the J end lost 4 bases, and 11 bases lay between the germline ends. The CDR3, as DNA: TGCGCCAGCAGCCGTCAACAGGGATACGAGCAGTACTTC. It yields the protein CASSRQQGYEQYF.

This clonotype was recorded at least ten times. J is TRBJ1-5 and V is TRBV5-6, with TRBD1 matching over 8 bases. J gave up 4 bases and V 2 bases, and 5 bases lay outside the gene matches. The CDR3 consists of 15 residues. In germline, CDR1 is SGHDT, CDR2 YYEEEE. The CDR3 loop is CASSFGDRTNQPQHF. The CDR3 nucleotides read TGTGCCAGCAGCTTCGGGGACAGGACGAATCAGCCCCAGCATTTT. Full variable domain (rest looked up from reference TRBV5-6 and TRBJ1-5): DAGVTQSPTHLIKTRGQQVTLRCSPKSGHDTVSWYQQALGQGPQFIFQYYEEEERQRGNFPDRFSGHQFPNYSSELNVNALLLGDSALYLCASSFGDRTNQPQHFGDGTRLSIL.

This clonotype occurred once. V gene TRBV6-5 combines with J gene TRBJ2-5; maybe TRBD2 (6 bases). The CDR3 is 15 residues long. V gave up 7 bases and J gave up 4 bases, with 19 bases separating them. CDR1 is MNHEY and CDR2 is SVGAGI in the germline V gene. The CDR3 protein is CASIPRAGPGETQYF. CDR3 sequence (DNA): TGTGCCAGCATCCCTAGGGCGGGGCCGGGAGAGACCCAGTACTTC.

The J gene is TRBJ2-7, the V gene TRBV20-1; 13 nucleotides align to TRBD2. J gave up 3 bases and V 6 bases, and 11 bases lay outside the gene matches. The germline gives CDR1 DFQATT, CDR2 SNEGSKA (reference sequence). This CDR3 region has 16 residues. Here the CDR3 reads CSAATGLAGLRYEQYF. CDR3 in DNA: TGCAGTGCAGCCACGGGACTAGCGGGACTTCGCTACGAGCAGTACTTC.

V usage is TRBV5-1 and J usage is TRBJ2-2; TRBD1 might be the D (6 bases). The V end lost 0 bases, the J end lost 4 bases, and 13 bases lay between the germline ends. The CDR3 has 16 residues. Germline V gene data show CDR1 as SGHRS and CDR2 as YFSETQ. The CDR3 spells CASSLDHRVRTGELFF. DNA of the CDR3: TGCGCCAGCAGCTTGGATCACAGGGTCCGCACCGGGGAGCTGTTTTTT.

The V call is TRBV6-5, the J call TRBJ1-1, with D maybe TRBD1 (5 bases). Trimming shortened V by 9 bases and J by 10 bases, and 18 bases separated the two germline ends. This CDR3 spans 12 amino acids. CDR1 is MNHEY and CDR2 is SVGAGI in the germline V gene. The CDR3 nucleotides read TGTGCCAGTCGGAACTCCGGGACGTCAGCTTTCTTT. It codes for CASRNSGTSAFF.

This clonotype has a handful of counts. This rearrangement joins TRBV12-3 or TRBV12-4 to TRBJ1-5; 7 positions match TRBD1. The CDR3 spans 15 residues. V trimming: 7 bases; J trimming: 2 bases; junction bases outside the gene matches: 8. This CDR3 is CASKPTGSGNQPQHF. CDR3 DNA sequence: TGTGCCAGCAAACCGACAGGGTCGGGCAATCAGCCCCAGCATTTT.

The chain joins TRBV6-1 to TRBJ1-4, with a weak D call TRBD1 (5 bases). The germline V gene encodes CDR1 MNHNS and CDR2 SASEGT. This CDR3 spans 15 amino acids. Trimming took 0 bases from V and 8 from J, leaving 13 bases between them. The CDR3 loop is CASSEAMGTKEKLFF. The DNA of the CDR3 is TGTGCCAGCAGTGAAGCGATGGGGACCAAAGAAAAACTGTTTTTT.

This clonotype occurred many times. V is TRBV5-1 and J is TRBJ1-1; D remains unclear. The V end was cut by 3 bases, the J end by 4 bases, with 10 bases between. The germline CDR1 and CDR2 sequences are SGHRS and YFSETQ. This CDR3 has 13 amino acids. The DNA for the CDR3 is TGCGCCAGCAGCTCACAAGACCGCACTGAAGCTTTCTTT. Translating it yields CASSSQDRTEAFF.

The J gene is TRBJ2-3, the V gene TRBV27; D call uncertain. V lost 7 bases, J lost 1 base, and 6 bases lay in between. Germline V gives CDR1 MNHEY, CDR2 SMNVEV (reference sequence). The CDR3 is made up of 12 amino acids. CDR3 DNA: TGTGCCAGCAACGGCGGCACAGATACGCAGTATTTT. Translated, it gives CASNGGTDTQYF.